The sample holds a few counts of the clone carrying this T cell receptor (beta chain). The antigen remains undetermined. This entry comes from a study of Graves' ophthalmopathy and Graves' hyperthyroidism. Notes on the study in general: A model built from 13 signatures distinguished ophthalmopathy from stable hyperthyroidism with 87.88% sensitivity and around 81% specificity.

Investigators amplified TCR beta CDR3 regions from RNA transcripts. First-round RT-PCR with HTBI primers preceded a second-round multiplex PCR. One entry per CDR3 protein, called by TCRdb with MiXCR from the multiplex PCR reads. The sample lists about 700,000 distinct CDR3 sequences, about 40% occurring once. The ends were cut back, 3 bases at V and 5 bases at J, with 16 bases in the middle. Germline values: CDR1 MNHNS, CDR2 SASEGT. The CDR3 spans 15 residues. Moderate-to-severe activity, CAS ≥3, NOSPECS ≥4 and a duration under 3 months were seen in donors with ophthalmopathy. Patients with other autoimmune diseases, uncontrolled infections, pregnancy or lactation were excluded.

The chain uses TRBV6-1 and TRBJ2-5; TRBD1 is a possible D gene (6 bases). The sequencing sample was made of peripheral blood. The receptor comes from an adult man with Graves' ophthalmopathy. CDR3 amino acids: CASSEVTGTGETQYF. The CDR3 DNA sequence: TGTGCCAGCAGTGAGGTAACAGGGACCGGGGAGACCCAGTACTTC.